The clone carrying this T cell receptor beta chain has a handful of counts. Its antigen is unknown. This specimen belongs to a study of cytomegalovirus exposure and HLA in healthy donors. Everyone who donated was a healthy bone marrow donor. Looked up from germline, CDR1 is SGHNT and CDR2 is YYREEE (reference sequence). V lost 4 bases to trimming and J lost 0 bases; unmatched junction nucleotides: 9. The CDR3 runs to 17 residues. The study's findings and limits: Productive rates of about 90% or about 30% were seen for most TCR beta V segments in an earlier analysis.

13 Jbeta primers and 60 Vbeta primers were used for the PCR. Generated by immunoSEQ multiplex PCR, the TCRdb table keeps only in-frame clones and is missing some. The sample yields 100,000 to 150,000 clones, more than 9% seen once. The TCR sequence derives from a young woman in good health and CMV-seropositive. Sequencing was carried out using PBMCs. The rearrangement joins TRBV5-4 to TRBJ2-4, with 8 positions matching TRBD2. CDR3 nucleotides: TGTGCCAGCAGCCCCGTCGCGGGGGGCCTAGCCAAAAACATTCAGTACTTC. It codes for CASSPVAGGLAKNIQYF.